Presented here are 27 T cell receptor beta chains from one specimen sequenced in a study of cytomegalovirus exposure and HLA in healthy donors. Researchers ran the PCR with 60 Vbeta and 13 Jbeta primers. The data were produced by immunoSEQ multiplex PCR, yet TCRdb's version contains in-frame clones alone and is incomplete. This table holds 140,000 or so clones, around 75% found once. What was sequenced was PBMCs. The source of these receptors is a woman in her thirties in good health and CMV-seronegative.

This chain connects TRBV7-3 to TRBJ1-1, with TRBD1 matching 8 bases. This CDR3 is 13 amino acids long. V was clipped by 6 bases and J by 6 bases; unmatched bases: 6. Germline-derived CDR1 and CDR2 are SGHTA and FQGTGA. The CDR3 spells CASRFEQGAEAFF. CDR3 in DNA: TGTGCCAGCAGGTTTGAACAGGGGGCTGAAGCTTTCTTT.

This chain links TRBV9 with TRBJ2-7; a weak D match, TRBD1 (5 bases). CDR3 length equals 16 residues. The germline CDR1 and CDR2 sequences are SGDLS and YYNGEE. V lost 4 bases to trimming and J lost 5 bases, with 22 bases between them. DNA of the CDR3: TGTGCCAGCAGCTCCTACCCAGGGAAGTTTCTCCACGAGCAGTACGTC. This sequence encodes CASSSYPGKFLHEQYV.

This clone was recorded a few times. The chain recombines TRBV7-9 with TRBJ1-5, with 7 nucleotides matching TRBD1. V gave up 1 base and J gave up 1 base; unmatched junction bases: 1. Germline V gene data show CDR1 as SEHNR and CDR2 as FQNEAQ (reference sequence). CDR3 length equals 15 residues. The CDR3: CASSLDRGSNQPQHF. The CDR3 DNA is TGTGCCAGCAGCTTAGACAGGGGAAGCAATCAGCCCCAGCATTTT.

This clone has more than one count but fewer than ten. The V gene is TRBV5-1, the J gene TRBJ1-6; tentative D call: TRBD1 (5 bases). Germline V gene data show CDR1 as SGHRS and CDR2 as YFSETQ. CDR3 length: 17 residues. Deletions cut 0 bases from V and 9 bases from J, with 19 bases between. The CDR3 region has the DNA TGCGCCAGCAGCTTGGCCGCGGGGACGGGGTCGATTTCACCCCTCCACTTT. Protein product: CASSLAAGTGSISPLHF.

J is TRBJ2-7 and V is TRBV11-2; TRBD2 matches 8 bases. After removal of 5 bases from V and 3 bases from J, the junction contained 6 bases not matched to a gene. This CDR3 has 14 residues. Germline CDR1 and CDR2: SGHAT and FQNNGV. CDR3: CASSLGLAGYEQYF. For the CDR3, the DNA is TGTGCCAGCAGCCTGGGGCTAGCGGGCTACGAGCAGTACTTC.

The genes are TRBV19 and TRBJ1-4; no clear D gene. Germline CDR1 and CDR2: LNHDA and SQIVND (reference sequence). Trimming pared 4 bases from V and 3 bases from J, leaving 9 bases between. This CDR3 has 14 amino acids. The CDR3 nucleotides read TGTGCCAGTAGTAGGCGGATCCCTAATGAAAAACTGTTTTTT. Its translation: CASSRRIPNEKLFF.

V gene TRBV29-1 combines with J gene TRBJ1-2; maybe TRBD1 (6 bases). V was clipped by 5 bases and J by 6 bases, with 13 bases between them. The CDR3 totals 12 residues. Germline assignment: CDR1 SQVTM and CDR2 ANQGSEA. The DNA of the CDR3 is TGCAGCGTTCTGCTACAGGGCGATGGCTACACCTTC. This sequence encodes CSVLLQGDGYTF. The complete variable domain, with remaining parts taken from reference TRBV29-1 and TRBJ1-2, reads SAVISQKPSRDICQRGTSLTIQCQVDSQVTMMFWYRQQPGQSLTLIATANQGSEATYESGFVIDKFPISRPNLTFSTLTVSNMSPEDSSIYLCSVLLQGDGYTFGSGTRLTVV.

This sequence joins TRBV5-1 and TRBJ2-1, with 7 positions matching TRBD2. Losses at the gene ends were 1 base for V and 4 bases for J; bases not matched to a gene: 5. Germline V CDR1 and CDR2: SGHRS, YFSETQ. The CDR3 covers 15 residues. The CDR3 DNA is TGCGCCAGCAGCTTGACTAGCGTGGGATACAATGAGCAGTTCTTC. Residues: CASSLTSVGYNEQFF.

The rearrangement links TRBV6-5 to TRBJ2-7; TRBD2 aligns across 7 bases. V lost 2 bases, J lost 3 bases, and 7 bases stayed unmatched. The CDR3 runs 15 residues. CDR1 is MNHEY, CDR2 SVGAGI, per germline. CDR3 nucleotides: TGTGCCAGCAGTTACGGGGGGGATCTATTCTACGAGCAGTACTTC. Protein: CASSYGGDLFYEQYF.

The chain combines TRBV2 with TRBJ2-2; D gene ambiguous. The CDR3 is made up of 15 amino acids. Trimming cost V 5 bases and J 4 bases, with 14 bases left between them. Germline CDR1 and CDR2: SNHLY and FYNNEI. This CDR3 is CASSSRGVGTGELFF. The CDR3, as DNA: TGTGCCAGCAGTTCCCGCGGTGTTGGCACCGGGGAGCTGTTTTTT.

The V call is TRBV18, the J call TRBJ2-7, with a weak D call TRBD1 (5 bases). The germline V gene has CDR1 KGHSH and CDR2 LQKENI. The CDR3 extends over 17 amino acids. The V gene lost 3 bases and the J gene lost 0 bases, with 18 bases spanning the gap. DNA for the CDR3: TGTGCCAGCTCACCGACAGTGGACACAACCAGCTCCTACGAGCAGTACTTC. Translation gives CASSPTVDTTSSYEQYF.

The CDR3 region is CASSQTRVNTEAFF. DNA of the CDR3: TGTGCCAGCAGCCAGACCAGGGTGAACACTGAAGCTTTCTTT. V and J are TRBV5-6 and TRBJ1-1, with D possibly matching TRBD1 (5 bases). The CDR3 totals 14 residues. Germline loops: CDR1 SGHDT, CDR2 YYEEEE. Trimming took off 4 bases at V and 0 bases at J, with 10 bases between the two ends.

V is TRBV28 and J is TRBJ1-1, with TRBD1 matching 7 bases. CDR1 MDHEN and CDR2 SYDVKM come from the germline V gene. V shed 6 bases and J 1 base; nucleotides not matched to a gene: 11. This CDR3 contains 16 residues. CDR3 nucleotide sequence: TGTGCCAGCAGCTACATAGGGACAGACGCGAACACTGAAGCTTTCTTT. It specifies CASSYIGTDANTEAFF. The variable domain in full, with the rest retrieved from reference TRBV28 and TRBJ1-1, is DVKVTQSSRYLVKRTGEKVFLECVQDMDHENMFWYRQDPGLGLRLIYFSYDVKMKEKGDIPEGYSVSREKKERFSLILESASTNQTSMYLCASSYIGTDANTEAFFGQGTRLTVV.

V gene TRBV7-3 combines with J gene TRBJ2-2; TRBD1 agrees at 7 bases. This CDR3 spans 16 amino acids. J gave up 3 bases and V 4 bases, and 8 bases lay outside the gene matches. The germline V gene encodes CDR1 SGHTA and CDR2 FQGTGA. CDR3 sequence (DNA): TGTGCCAGCAGCTACCGAGAGGGGGCATACACCGGGGAGCTGTTTTTT. Its protein product is CASSYREGAYTGELFF.

The chain recombines TRBV29-1 with TRBJ1-5; 8 bases match TRBD1. The CDR3 covers 14 residues. Germline values: CDR1 SQVTM, CDR2 ANQGSEA. V lost 1 base and J lost 6; bases outside the gene matches: 5. As DNA, the CDR3 is TGCAGCGTTGAAGTAGACAGGGGCCGTCAGCCCCAGCATTTT. It yields the protein CSVEVDRGRQPQHF. The whole variable domain, remainder taken from reference TRBV29-1 and TRBJ1-5, is SAVISQKPSRDICQRGTSLTIQCQVDSQVTMMFWYRQQPGQSLTLIATANQGSEATYESGFVIDKFPISRPNLTFSTLTVSNMSPEDSSIYLCSVEVDRGRQPQHFGDGTRLSIL.

The chain uses TRBV28 and TRBJ1-5; TRBD1 agrees at 9 bases. The CDR3 contains 15 residues. J was trimmed by 7 bases and V by 7 bases; bases with no gene match: 11. Germline CDR1 MDHEN, CDR2 SYDVKM. The CDR3 coding sequence is TGTGCCAGCATCACGGGGGGACAGGGTGTCCAGCCCCAGCATTTT. It yields the protein CASITGGQGVQPQHF.

This clone was recorded only once. V and J are TRBV2 and TRBJ1-2, with 7 bases matching TRBD1. V lost 2 bases and J lost 4; bases outside the gene matches: 7. The germline gives CDR1 SNHLY, CDR2 FYNNEI. This CDR3 has 15 residues. The CDR3 DNA reads as TGTGCCAGCAGTGAAAACCCGGGACAGATCTATGGCTACACCTTC. It is translated as CASSENPGQIYGYTF.

The chain employs TRBV4-1 and TRBJ2-2; the match to TRBD1 covers 8 bases. CDR1 is MGHRA and CDR2 is YSYEKL in the germline V gene. This CDR3 is built from 16 residues. The V and J ends lost 3 bases and 5 bases, in that order; junction bases with no gene match: 8. The CDR3: CASSHPTGARTGELFF. CDR3 DNA sequence: TGCGCCAGCAGCCACCCGACAGGGGCGCGAACCGGGGAGCTGTTTTTT.

The V call is TRBV12-5, the J call TRBJ2-6, with D possibly matching TRBD1 (7 bases). CDR1 is LGHNT, CDR2 FRNRAP, per germline. The CDR3 extends over 17 amino acids. V lost 9 bases and J lost 4, with 22 bases in between. DNA for the CDR3: TGTGCTAGATACGTGGAGGGGGCGCCGGGAGGGGCCAACGTCCTGACTTTC. Protein sequence: CARYVEGAPGGANVLTF.

This chain uses TRBV30 with TRBJ2-2; possible D gene TRBD2, 6 bases. V lost 2 bases and J 4 bases, leaving 14 bases between the germline ends. Germline CDR1 GTSNPN, CDR2 SVGIG (reference sequence). The CDR3 has 15 amino acids. CDR3 loop: CAWSPGLLSTGELFF. For the CDR3, the DNA is TGTGCCTGGAGTCCGGGACTCCTAAGCACCGGGGAGCTGTTTTTT.

This clone has more than one count but fewer than ten. V usage is TRBV9 and J usage is TRBJ2-1, with 8 bases aligning to TRBD1. The V and J ends lost 3 bases and 7 bases, in that order; junction bases with no gene match: 12. The CDR3 contains 16 residues. Germline V gene sequence: CDR1 SGDLS, CDR2 YYNGEE. The CDR3, as DNA: TGTGCCAGCAGCGCTGGGACGCGGACAGGGAGGAATGAGCAGTTCTTC. Its protein product is CASSAGTRTGRNEQFF. Full variable domain (remainder filled in from reference TRBV9 and TRBJ2-1): DSGVTQTPKHLITATGQRVTLRCSPRSGDLSVYWYQQSLDQGLQFLIQYYNGEERAKGNILERFSAQQFPDLHSELNLSSLELGDSALYFCASSAGTRTGRNEQFFGPGTRLTVL.

The chain joins TRBV29-1 to TRBJ2-6; perhaps D is TRBD1 or TRBD2 (6 bases each). Germline loops: CDR1 SQVTM, CDR2 ANQGSEA. V lost 7 bases and J lost 0, with 10 bases in between. CDR3 length equals 14 residues. CDR3 amino acids: CSAEGGSGANVLTF. CDR3 DNA: TGCAGCGCTGAGGGGGGCTCTGGGGCCAACGTCCTGACTTTC.

The J gene is TRBJ1-5, the V gene TRBV28; D possibly corresponds to TRBD1 (6 bases). Germline values: CDR1 MDHEN, CDR2 SYDVKM. This CDR3 region has 15 residues. V was shortened by 7 bases and J by 7 bases, with 20 bases between the two germline ends. DNA for the CDR3: TGTGCCAGCATCATCTCGGGAGGGGGAGGGCAGCCCCAGCATTTT. Translating it yields CASIISGGGGQPQHF.

J is TRBJ2-7 and V is TRBV6-1, with a weak D call TRBD2 (6 bases). The germline CDR1 and CDR2 sequences are MNHNS and SASEGT. V shed 6 bases and J shed 3 bases, with 18 bases lying between them. The CDR3 totals 15 residues. In DNA form, the CDR3 reads TGTGCCAGCAGCCCAAATCAGGGAGGAGGCTACGAGCAGTACGTC. Protein sequence: CASSPNQGGGYEQYV.

The gene calls are TRBV4-2 and TRBJ2-5; 7 bases map to TRBD2. Germline loops: CDR1 LGHNA, CDR2 YNFKEQ. After removal of 2 bases from V and 3 bases from J, the junction contained 6 bases not matched to a gene. The CDR3 runs to 15 residues. The CDR3 is CASSQTKAGKETQYF. CDR3 bases: TGTGCCAGCAGCCAAACCAAAGCGGGGAAAGAGACCCAGTACTTC.

V is TRBV11-3 and J is TRBJ2-2; 9 nucleotides agree with TRBD1. This CDR3 is 16 amino acids long. The germline V gene has CDR1 SGHNT and CDR2 YENEEA. V gave up 5 bases and J gave up 0 bases; unmatched junction bases: 4. The CDR3 is CASSPGQGTNTGELFF. The CDR3 DNA reads as TGTGCCAGCAGCCCCGGACAGGGGACGAACACCGGGGAGCTGTTTTTT.

The gene calls are TRBV2 and TRBJ2-3; D is perhaps TRBD1 (7 bases). Germline V gene data show CDR1 as SNHLY and CDR2 as FYNNEI. Trimming cost V 7 bases and J 4 bases, with 15 bases left between them. The CDR3 has 14 residues. This chain's CDR3 is CASKEGRGADTQYF. Written as DNA, the CDR3 is TGTGCCAGCAAGGAGGGCAGGGGGGCAGATACGCAGTATTTT.